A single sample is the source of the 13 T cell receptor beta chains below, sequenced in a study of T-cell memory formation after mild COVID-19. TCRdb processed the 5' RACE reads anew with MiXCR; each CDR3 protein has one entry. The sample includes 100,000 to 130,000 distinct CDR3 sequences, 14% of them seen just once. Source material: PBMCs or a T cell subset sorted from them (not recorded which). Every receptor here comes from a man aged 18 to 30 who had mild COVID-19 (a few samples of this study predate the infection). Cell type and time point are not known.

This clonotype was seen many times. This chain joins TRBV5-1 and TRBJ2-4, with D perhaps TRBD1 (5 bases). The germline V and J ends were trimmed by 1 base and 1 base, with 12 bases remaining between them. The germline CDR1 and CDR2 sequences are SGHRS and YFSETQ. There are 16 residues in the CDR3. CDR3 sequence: CASSLKGIYAKNIQYF. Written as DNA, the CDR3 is TGCGCCAGCAGCTTGAAGGGGATCTACGCCAAAAACATTCAGTACTTC.

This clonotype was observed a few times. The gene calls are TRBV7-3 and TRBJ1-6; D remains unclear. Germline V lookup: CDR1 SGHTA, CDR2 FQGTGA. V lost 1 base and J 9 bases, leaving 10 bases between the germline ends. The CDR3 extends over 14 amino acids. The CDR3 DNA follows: TGTGCCAGCAGCTTAAACGGACCCTCTTCACCCCTCCACTTT. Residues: CASSLNGPSSPLHF.

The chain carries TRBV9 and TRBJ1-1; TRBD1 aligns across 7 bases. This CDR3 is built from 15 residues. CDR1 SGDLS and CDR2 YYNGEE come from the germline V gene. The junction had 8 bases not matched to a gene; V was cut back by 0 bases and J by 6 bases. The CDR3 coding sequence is TGTGCCAGCAGCGTAGGACAGGGAGGTAAGGCTGAAGCTTTCTTT. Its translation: CASSVGQGGKAEAFF. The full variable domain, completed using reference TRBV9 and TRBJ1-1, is DSGVTQTPKHLITATGQRVTLRCSPRSGDLSVYWYQQSLDQGLQFLIQYYNGEERAKGNILERFSAQQFPDLHSELNLSSLELGDSALYFCASSVGQGGKAEAFFGQGTRLTVV.

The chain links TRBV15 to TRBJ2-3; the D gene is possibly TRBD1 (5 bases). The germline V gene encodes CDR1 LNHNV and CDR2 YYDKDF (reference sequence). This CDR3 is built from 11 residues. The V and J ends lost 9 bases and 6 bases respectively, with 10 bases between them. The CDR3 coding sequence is TGTGCCACTCGAGCAGGGGATACGCAGTATTTT. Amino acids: CATRAGDTQYF.

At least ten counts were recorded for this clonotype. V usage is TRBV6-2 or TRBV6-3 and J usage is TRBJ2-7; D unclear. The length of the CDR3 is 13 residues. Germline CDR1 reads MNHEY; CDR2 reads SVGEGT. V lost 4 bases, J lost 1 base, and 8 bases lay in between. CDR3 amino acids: CASSSPWSYEQYF. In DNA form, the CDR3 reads TGTGCCAGCAGTTCCCCTTGGTCCTACGAGCAGTACTTC.

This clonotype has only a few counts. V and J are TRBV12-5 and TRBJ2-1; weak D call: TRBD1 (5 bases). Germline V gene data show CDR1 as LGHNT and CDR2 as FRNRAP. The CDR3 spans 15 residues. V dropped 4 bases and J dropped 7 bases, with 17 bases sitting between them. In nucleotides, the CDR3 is TGTGCTAGTGGTTGGATTCTAAGGGGCACGAATGAGCAGTTCTTC. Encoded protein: CASGWILRGTNEQFF. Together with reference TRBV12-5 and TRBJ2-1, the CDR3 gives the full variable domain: DARVTQTPRHKVTEMGQEVTMRCQPILGHNTVFWYRQTMMQGLELLAYFRNRAPLDDSGMPKDRFSAEMPDATLATLKIQPSEPRDSAVYFCASGWILRGTNEQFFGPGTRLTVL.

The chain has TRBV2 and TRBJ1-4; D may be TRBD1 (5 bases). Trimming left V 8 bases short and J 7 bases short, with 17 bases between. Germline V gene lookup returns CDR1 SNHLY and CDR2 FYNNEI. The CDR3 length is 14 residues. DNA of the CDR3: TGTGCCAGCGGGGCAGGGAGATATGGTGAAAAACTGTTTTTT. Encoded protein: CASGAGRYGEKLFF.

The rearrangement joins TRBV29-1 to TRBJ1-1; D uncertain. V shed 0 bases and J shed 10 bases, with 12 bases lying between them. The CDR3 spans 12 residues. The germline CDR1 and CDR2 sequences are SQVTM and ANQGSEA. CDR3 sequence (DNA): TGCAGCGTTGAAGACGCCTCGGGAGCAGCTTTCTTT. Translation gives CSVEDASGAAFF.

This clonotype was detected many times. In DNA, the CDR3 is TGTGCCAGCAGCTTAGGTGAAAGGGGAGTCTCCGAGCAGTACTTC. It codes for CASSLGERGVSEQYF. The chain employs TRBV7-9 and TRBJ2-7, with D perhaps assigned TRBD1 or TRBD2 (5 bases each). The CDR3 has 15 amino acids. Germline CDR1 is SEHNR and CDR2 is FQNEAQ (reference sequence). The V and J ends lost 1 base and 6 bases respectively, with 16 bases between them.

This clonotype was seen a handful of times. In DNA form, the CDR3 reads TGTGCCAGCAGTTCCCACTTAACAGGGGGCACTGAAGCTTTCTTT. It translates to CASSSHLTGGTEAFF. The J gene is TRBJ1-1, the V gene TRBV12-3 or TRBV12-4; 8 nucleotides agree with TRBD1. The CDR3 is 15 amino acids. V was clipped by 4 bases and J by 4 bases; unmatched bases: 8.

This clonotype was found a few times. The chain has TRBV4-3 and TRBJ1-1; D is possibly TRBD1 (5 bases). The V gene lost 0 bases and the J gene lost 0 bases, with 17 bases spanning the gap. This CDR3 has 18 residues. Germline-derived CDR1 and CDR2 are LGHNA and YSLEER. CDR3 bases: TGCGCCAGCAGCCAAGATTGGAGACCAGGGAGAATGAACACTGAAGCTTTCTTT. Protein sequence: CASSQDWRPGRMNTEAFF.

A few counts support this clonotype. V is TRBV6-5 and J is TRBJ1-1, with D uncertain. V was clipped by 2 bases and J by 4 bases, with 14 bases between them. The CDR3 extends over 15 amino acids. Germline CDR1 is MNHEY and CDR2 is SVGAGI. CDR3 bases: TGTGCCAGCAGTTACGAAGACGGCACAGCCACTGAAGCTTTCTTT. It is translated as CASSYEDGTATEAFF.

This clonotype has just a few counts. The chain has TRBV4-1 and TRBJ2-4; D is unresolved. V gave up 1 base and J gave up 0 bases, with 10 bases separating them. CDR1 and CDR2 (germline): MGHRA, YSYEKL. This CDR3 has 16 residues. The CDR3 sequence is CASSQVNDLAKNIQYF. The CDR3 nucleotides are TGCGCCAGCAGCCAAGTGAATGACCTAGCCAAAAACATTCAGTACTTC.